Listed below are T cell receptor beta chains from one sample, sequenced in a study of shared clonotypes between healthy human individuals. Sequenced by immunoSEQ multiplex PCR; TCRdb stores in-frame clones only, minus some. The sample records millions of clones, roughly 93% being singletons. Sequenced sample: naive CD4+ T cells from PBMCs. Receptor source: a man younger than 35 in good health. Some clones in this sample may be carry-over from other donors' samples. Both conserved end residues are part of each CDR3.

cdr3_aa	v_call	cdr3_length	j_call
CASSTDNQPQHF	TRBV28	12	TRBJ1-5
CASRPTVQAGTRVYEQYF	TRBV4-2	18	TRBJ2-7
CASSSKGAKTAEQYF	TRBV28	15	TRBJ2-7
CASSSKSTNEKLFF	TRBV19	14	TRBJ1-4
CASSPLPGQGNTEAFF	TRBV7-7	16	TRBJ1-1
CASSYSNPGGTQYF	TRBV6-5	14	TRBJ2-5
CASSANLGAGPQFF	TRBV5-1	14	TRBJ2-1
CSGILQLTDTQYF	TRBV29-1	13	TRBJ2-3
CASSPAGPGPNYGYTF	TRBV7-9	16	TRBJ1-2
CAWSVSGNTIYF	TRBV30	12	TRBJ1-3
CASSLIPDTQYF	TRBV11-2	12	TRBJ2-3
CASRSNPGLQISEQYF	TRBV27	16	TRBJ2-7
CASSSGGGLAKNIQYF	TRBV28	16	TRBJ2-4
CASSQPDRVLGYTF	TRBV16	14	TRBJ1-2
CASRQHRWGQSSYEQYF	TRBV28	17	TRBJ2-7
CSTARGRDTQYF	TRBV29-1	12	TRBJ2-3
CSVEGRASYEQYF	TRBV29-1	13	TRBJ2-7
CASSPGRINYEQYF	TRBV18	14	TRBJ2-7
CASSSGTLLTYEQYF	TRBV5-8	15	TRBJ2-7
CASSVHGGAVGEQYF	TRBV9	15	TRBJ2-7
CASSPGTSGGTYNEQFF	TRBV18	17	TRBJ2-1
CASSGRTSGRPTNEQFF	TRBV10-2	17	TRBJ2-1
CSARGDSGYTF	TRBV20-1	11	TRBJ1-2
CASSLGQGSTGANVLTF	TRBV5-1	17	TRBJ2-6
CASSTRPGRTDYEQYF	TRBV19	16	TRBJ2-7